This T cell receptor (beta chain) was sequenced for a study of neoadjuvant anti-PD-1 for oral cavity cancer. Background on the study: Patients mostly received three to four biweekly nivolumab doses at 3 mg/kg before surgery. Points from the study as a whole: Non-responders to neoadjuvant nivolumab had significantly more clonal PBMC T cells than responders. TCR analyses covered only three patients per response group.

Produced via immunoSEQ multiplex PCR; TCRdb's table is partial and in-frame only. This sample carries fewer than 90,000 clones, less than 85% of them seen once, and the ten largest clones take around 3.1%. With regard to this clone: No antigen is known for it.

The ends were cut back, 4 bases at V and 4 bases at J, with 14 bases in the middle. Per germline, CDR1 SGHRS and CDR2 YFSETQ. CDR3 length: 14 amino acids. Patients had HPV-negative, locally advanced oral cavity squamous cell carcinoma. The receptor was isolated from a person aged 40 to 85 with oral cavity squamous cell carcinoma. Sequencing was performed on PBMCs, taken before nivolumab (anti-PD-1) treatment. The J gene is TRBJ1-2, the V gene TRBV5-1; tentatively, D is TRBD1 (6 bases). CDR3 sequence (DNA): TGCGCCAGCAGCGCCTGGACAGAGAGCTATGGCTACACCTTC. Its protein is CASSAWTESYGYTF. The full variable domain, in which reference TRBV5-1 and TRBJ1-2 provide the parts outside the CDR3, is KAGVTQTPRYLIKTRGQQVTLSCSPISGHRSVSWYQQTPGQGLQFLFEYFSETQRNKGNFPGRFSGRQFSNSRSEMNVSTLELGDSALYLCASSAWTESYGYTFGSGTRLTVV.